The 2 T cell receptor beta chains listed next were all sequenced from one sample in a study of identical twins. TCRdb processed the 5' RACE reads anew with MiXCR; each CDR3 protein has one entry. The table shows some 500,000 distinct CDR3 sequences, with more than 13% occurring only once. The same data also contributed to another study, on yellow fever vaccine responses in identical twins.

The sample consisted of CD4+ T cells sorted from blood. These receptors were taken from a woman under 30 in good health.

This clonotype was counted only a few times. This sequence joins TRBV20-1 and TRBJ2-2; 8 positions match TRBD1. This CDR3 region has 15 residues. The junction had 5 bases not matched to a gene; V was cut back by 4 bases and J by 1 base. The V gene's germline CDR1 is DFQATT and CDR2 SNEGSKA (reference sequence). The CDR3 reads CSATRTGRNTGELFF. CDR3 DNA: TGCAGTGCTACCCGGACAGGGAGGAACACCGGGGAGCTGTTTTTT.

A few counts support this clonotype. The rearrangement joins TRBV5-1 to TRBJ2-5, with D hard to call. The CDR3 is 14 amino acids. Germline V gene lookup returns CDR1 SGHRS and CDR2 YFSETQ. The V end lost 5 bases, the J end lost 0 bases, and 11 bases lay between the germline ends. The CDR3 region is CASRSAADQETQYF. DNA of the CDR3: TGCGCCAGCAGGTCAGCAGCCGACCAAGAGACCCAGTACTTC.